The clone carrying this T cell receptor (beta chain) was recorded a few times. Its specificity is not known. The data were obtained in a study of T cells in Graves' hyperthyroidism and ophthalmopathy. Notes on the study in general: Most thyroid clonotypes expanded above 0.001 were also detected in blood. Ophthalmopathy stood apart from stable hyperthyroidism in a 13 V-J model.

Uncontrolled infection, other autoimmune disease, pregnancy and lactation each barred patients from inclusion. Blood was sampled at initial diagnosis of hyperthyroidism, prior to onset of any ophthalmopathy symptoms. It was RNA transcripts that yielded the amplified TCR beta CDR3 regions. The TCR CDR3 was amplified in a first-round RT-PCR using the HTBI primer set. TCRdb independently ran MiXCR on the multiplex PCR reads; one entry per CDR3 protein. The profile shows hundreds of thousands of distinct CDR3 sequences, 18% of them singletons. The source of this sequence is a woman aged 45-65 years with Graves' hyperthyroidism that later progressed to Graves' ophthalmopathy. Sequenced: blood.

In nucleotides, the CDR3 is TGCGCCAGCAGCTTTATTCCGACAGGGGAGGGTTACAATGAGCAGTTCTTC. Translated: CASSFIPTGEGYNEQFF. The gene calls are TRBV5-1 and TRBJ2-1, with a weak D call TRBD1 (8 bases). This CDR3 is 17 amino acids long. V lost 2 bases, J lost 4 bases, and 19 bases lay in between. Germline values: CDR1 SGHRS, CDR2 YFSETQ.